This record covers a single TCR beta chain. The antigen is not known. This specimen comes from a study of CD8 T cells in ankylosing spondylitis. Looked up from germline, CDR1 is WSHSY and CDR2 is SAAADI. Trimming left V 0 bases short and J 8 bases short, with 28 bases between. The CDR3 spans 19 residues. Study results and limitations: Several highly homologous variants formed a TCR beta motif that appeared characteristic of ankylosing spondylitis blood. Disease-associated clones were reportedly significantly overrepresented in matched ankylosing spondylitis synovial fluid. Some of these motif variants have turned up before, in reports on reactive arthritis synovial fluid and blood.

TCRdb reanalysed the 5' RACE reads using MiXCR and keeps one entry per CDR3 protein. The data hold approximately 150,000 distinct CDR3 sequences, with roughly 44% observed a single time. The receptor's source is a male donor with ankylosing spondylitis. Specimen: synovial fluid, either unsorted or a sorted T cell fraction (not recorded which). The J gene is TRBJ1-2, the V gene TRBV10-2, with D possibly being TRBD1 (5 bases). The CDR3 region is CASSESGRAHPNILWGYTF. The CDR3 nucleotides are TGCGCCAGCAGTGAGTCGGGCAGGGCGCACCCCAACATACTATGGGGCTACACCTTC.